The next 25 T cell receptor beta chains were all read from a single sample in a study of brain T cells in children with intractable seizures. Regarding time point: blood from clinic visit 5 months post-surgery; TSC patient then seizure free. Profiled with immunoSEQ multiplex PCR; TCRdb holds only in-frame clones, not every one. The sample lists about 340,000 clones, approximately 93% occurring once. The material sequenced was peripheral blood, taken 5 to 6 months after surgery. These receptors came from a boy younger than two with tuberous sclerosis and intractable seizures.

This CDR3 is CASSLEGLARGEQYF. For the CDR3, the DNA is TGTGCCAGCAGCCTAGAGGGACTAGCTCGAGGTGAGCAGTACTTC. This chain links TRBV7-6 with TRBJ2-7; TRBD2 agrees at 9 bases. Losses at the gene ends were 5 bases for V and 7 bases for J; bases not matched to a gene: 12. This CDR3 is built from 15 residues. Germline V lookup: CDR1 SGHVS, CDR2 FNYEAQ.

The chain recombines TRBV21-1 with TRBJ1-1; the table's D call, TRBD1, was not checked against the DNA. TRBV21-1 is a listed pseudogene. The CDR3 has 14 residues. The CDR3 protein is CASSKSRENTEAFF. DNA of the CDR3: TGTGCCAGCAGCAAAAGCAGGGAGAACACTGAAGCTTTCTTT.

This clone appeared a single time. The CDR3, as DNA: TGCGCCAGCAGTTATTCCGGGGACAGGGGGCAGGAGCAGTACTTC. Its protein product is CASSYSGDRGQEQYF. The chain couples TRBV5-1 to TRBJ2-7; 12 bases agree with TRBD1. This CDR3 is 15 amino acids long. The V gene end was trimmed by 5 bases and the J gene end by 7 bases; junction bases not matched to a gene: 10. Germline CDR1 SGHRS, CDR2 YFSETQ.

This clone was recorded only once. The V call is TRBV28, the J call TRBJ2-6; tentative D call: TRBD2 (5 bases). This CDR3 contains 15 residues. Trimming took off 3 bases at V and 0 bases at J, with 6 bases between the two ends. The germline gives CDR1 MDHEN, CDR2 SYDVKM. In DNA form, the CDR3 reads TGTGCCAGCAGTTTCGACTACTCTGGGGCCAACGTCCTGACTTTC. It translates to CASSFDYSGANVLTF.

This clone was recorded a few times. The chain combines TRBV7-9 with TRBJ2-5; no definite D call. The germline gives CDR1 SEHNR, CDR2 FQNEAQ (reference sequence). There are 13 residues in the CDR3. V was clipped by 0 bases and J by 4 bases, with 6 bases between them. CDR3 region: CASSLASRETQYF. Written as DNA, the CDR3 is TGTGCCAGCAGCTTAGCTTCAAGAGAGACCCAGTACTTC.

This rearrangement joins TRBV6-5 to TRBJ1-2, with D hard to call. CDR1 is MNHEY and CDR2 is SVGAGI in the germline V gene. V was cut by 3 bases and J by 3 bases, with 8 bases left in between. This CDR3 spans 13 amino acids. The CDR3 region has the DNA TGTGCCAGCAGTTATTACGCAGACTATGGCTACACCTTC. Translation: CASSYYADYGYTF.

This clone was detected once. The rearrangement joins TRBV6-6 to TRBJ1-1; D may be TRBD1 (6 bases). Germline V gene data show CDR1 as MNHNY and CDR2 as SVGAGI (reference sequence). Trimming shortened V by 5 bases and J by 1 base, and 20 bases separated the two germline ends. The CDR3 runs to 17 residues. As DNA, the CDR3 is TGTGCCAGCAGTCATGAGGGACATTACCCCCCGAACACTGAAGCTTTCTTT. As protein: CASSHEGHYPPNTEAFF.

V usage is TRBV7-3 and J usage is TRBJ1-3; D is uncertain. The CDR3 consists of 14 residues. Per the germline V gene, CDR1 is SGHTA and CDR2 is FQGTGA. With 3 bases removed from V and 1 base from J, the gap between germline ends came to 7 bases. The chain's CDR3 is CASSFGGSGNTIYF. The CDR3 nucleotides read TGTGCCAGCAGCTTTGGAGGTTCTGGAAACACCATATATTTT.

This chain connects TRBV6-5 to TRBJ2-2; a possible D gene is TRBD1 (6 bases). The CDR3 totals 15 residues. CDR1 and CDR2 (germline): MNHEY, SVGAGI. Trimming removed 7 bases at V and 2 bases at J, with 14 bases between. Here the CDR3 reads CASTPGTKNTGELFF. The DNA for the CDR3 is TGTGCCAGCACCCCCGGGACAAAAAACACCGGGGAGCTGTTTTTT.

The chain employs TRBV5-5 and TRBJ1-1, with D perhaps TRBD1 (5 bases). In germline, CDR1 is SGHKS, CDR2 YYEKEE (reference sequence). CDR3 length equals 13 residues. V gave up 3 bases and J gave up 1 base, with 7 bases separating them. The CDR3 nucleotides read TGTGCCAGCAGCTCGACAGCGAACACTGAAGCTTTCTTT. It is translated as CASSSTANTEAFF.

CDR3 loop: CASSLAPGLSGGALEQFF. CDR3 DNA sequence: TGTGCCAGCAGCTTAGCCCCCGGGTTAAGCGGGGGGGCCCTTGAGCAGTTCTTC. The chain combines TRBV7-6 with TRBJ2-1; 10 bases are shared with TRBD2. The germline V gene encodes CDR1 SGHVS and CDR2 FNYEAQ. The trim removed 0 bases at V and 9 bases at J, leaving 14 bases unmatched. There are 18 residues in the CDR3. The variable domain in full, completed from reference TRBV7-6 and TRBJ2-1, reads GAGVSQSPRYKVTKRGQDVALRCDPISGHVSLYWYRQALGQGPEFLTYFNYEAQQDKSGLPNDRFSAERPEGSISTLTIQRTEQRDSAMYRCASSLAPGLSGGALEQFFGPGTRLTVL.

V is TRBV9 and J is TRBJ2-3; D is possibly TRBD2 (5 bases). Germline V gene data show CDR1 as SGDLS and CDR2 as YYNGEE. V gave up 4 bases and J gave up 2 bases, with 14 bases separating them. This CDR3 is built from 15 residues. CDR3 in amino acids: CASSHTSSNTDTQYF. The CDR3 nucleotides read TGTGCCAGCAGCCACACGTCTAGCAACACAGATACGCAGTATTTT.

The rearrangement uses TRBV6-5 and TRBJ1-3; unclear D gene. V was shortened by 7 bases and J by 4 bases, with 8 bases between the two germline ends. Germline CDR1 is MNHEY and CDR2 is SVGAGI. The CDR3 has 12 amino acids. The CDR3 DNA sequence: TGTGCCAGCACCCCGATAGGAAACACCATATATTTT. Amino acids: CASTPIGNTIYF.

The genes are TRBV11-1 and TRBJ2-3, with TRBD2 identical over 9 bases. The CDR3 runs 14 residues. The germline gives CDR1 SGHAT, CDR2 FQDESV (reference sequence). The junction had 2 bases not matched to a gene; V was cut back by 3 bases and J by 4 bases. The CDR3 here is CASSFRGGADTQYF. The CDR3 DNA reads as TGTGCCAGCAGCTTTCGCGGGGGGGCAGATACGCAGTATTTT.

This chain joins TRBV12-3 or TRBV12-4 and TRBJ2-7, with a possible D match to TRBD1 (6 bases). This CDR3 is 13 amino acids long. V lost 4 bases and J lost 4, with 11 bases in between. CDR3 loop: CASSSQQGYEQYF. DNA of the CDR3: TGTGCCAGCAGTTCACAACAGGGTTACGAGCAGTACTTC.

The chain links TRBV12-3 or TRBV12-4 to TRBJ1-1; D is ambiguous. There are 13 residues in the CDR3. V dropped 2 bases and J dropped 0 bases, with 4 bases sitting between them. CDR3 bases: TGTGCCAGCAGTTTACGTCTGAACACTGAAGCTTTCTTT. The encoded protein is CASSLRLNTEAFF.

The table lists this clone with a count of one. The rearrangement joins TRBV2 to TRBJ2-7; TRBD1 matches at 7 bases. This CDR3 is built from 15 residues. The trim removed 1 base at V and 6 bases at J, leaving 9 bases unmatched. Germline-derived CDR1 and CDR2 are SNHLY and FYNNEI. The CDR3 DNA sequence: TGTGCCAGCAGTGAAGAGGTAACAGGGGTCGGCGAGCAGTACTTC. Translation gives CASSEEVTGVGEQYF.

This rearrangement joins TRBV13 to TRBJ2-7; TRBD1 agrees at 8 bases. The CDR3 length is 16 residues. Germline-derived CDR1 and CDR2 are PRHDT and FYEKMQ (reference sequence). The V segment lost 2 bases and the J segment 4 bases; nucleotides outside the gene matches: 10. The CDR3: CASSLYPGTGPYEQYF. The CDR3 region has the DNA TGTGCCAGCAGCTTATACCCCGGGACAGGCCCTTACGAGCAGTACTTC.

The chain recombines TRBV23-1 with TRBJ1-5, with D unclear. TRBV23-1 is marked as an open reading frame, function uncertain. V was trimmed by 5 bases and J by 4 bases, leaving 27 bases between them. The length of the CDR3 is 19 residues. The CDR3 here is CASSTIDRILEEWNQPQHF. The CDR3 DNA is TGCGCCAGCAGTACAATAGATCGGATTTTAGAGGAGTGGAATCAGCCCCAGCATTTT.

This chain uses TRBV19 with TRBJ1-2; D gene unclear. Trimming left V 2 bases short and J 2 bases short, with 12 bases between. Germline V gene lookup returns CDR1 LNHDA and CDR2 SQIVND (reference sequence). CDR3 length: 15 residues. CDR3 sequence reads: CASSISGLINYGYTF. The CDR3 DNA follows: TGTGCCAGTAGTATAAGCGGACTCATAAACTATGGCTACACCTTC.

The rearrangement links TRBV7-9 to TRBJ2-7; 8 bases fit TRBD2. After removal of 4 bases from V and 7 bases from J, the junction contained 12 bases not matched to a gene. The germline V gene has CDR1 SEHNR and CDR2 FQNEAQ (reference sequence). The CDR3 consists of 15 residues. The chain's CDR3 is CASSSLSGGREEQYF. The CDR3 coding sequence is TGTGCCAGCAGCTCCCTGTCGGGGGGGCGGGAGGAGCAGTACTTC.

The chain has TRBV5-6 and TRBJ1-5, with 8 bases that match TRBD1. The J segment lost 3 bases and the V segment lost 4 bases, leaving 9 bases of the junction unmatched. CDR1 and CDR2 (germline): SGHDT, YYEEEE. The CDR3 runs to 16 residues. The CDR3, as DNA: TGTGCCAGCAGCCGTCGGACAGGGAGGTCCAATCAGCCCCAGCATTTT. This codes for CASSRRTGRSNQPQHF.

This chain connects TRBV29-1 to TRBJ2-6, with D possibly being TRBD1 or TRBD2 (5 bases each). The ends were cut back, 3 bases at V and 0 bases at J, with 9 bases in the middle. Looked up from germline, CDR1 is SQVTM and CDR2 is ANQGSEA. There are 15 residues in the CDR3. CDR3 sequence reads: CSVDQGVSGANVLTF. The CDR3 region has the DNA TGCAGCGTTGATCAGGGAGTCTCTGGGGCCAACGTCCTGACTTTC.

The chain recombines TRBV15 with TRBJ2-5, with D possibly being TRBD1 (5 bases). Germline CDR1 reads LNHNV; CDR2 reads YYDKDF (reference sequence). The V end lost 8 bases, the J end lost 5 bases, and 15 bases lay between the germline ends. The CDR3 spans 13 residues. The chain's CDR3 is CATGTAKGETQYF. Here the CDR3 DNA reads TGTGCCACCGGCACAGCGAAGGGGGAGACCCAGTACTTC.

This clone was seen once. The chain is built from TRBV19 and TRBJ2-1; maybe TRBD1 (6 bases). Germline values: CDR1 LNHDA, CDR2 SQIVND (reference sequence). This CDR3 is built from 11 residues. Trimming left V 9 bases short and J 6 bases short, with 9 bases between. The CDR3 region is CASQGFNEQFF. CDR3 coding DNA: TGTGCCAGCCAGGGGTTCAATGAGCAGTTCTTC.